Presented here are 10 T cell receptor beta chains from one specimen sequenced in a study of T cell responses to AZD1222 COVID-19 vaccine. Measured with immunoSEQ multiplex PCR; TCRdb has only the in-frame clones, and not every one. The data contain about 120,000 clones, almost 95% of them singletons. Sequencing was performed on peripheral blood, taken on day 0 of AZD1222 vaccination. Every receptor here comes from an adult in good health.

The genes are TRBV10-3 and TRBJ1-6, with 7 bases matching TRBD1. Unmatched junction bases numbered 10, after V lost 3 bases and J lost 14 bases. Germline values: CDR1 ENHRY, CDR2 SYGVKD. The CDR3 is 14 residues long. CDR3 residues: CAISDPLQGRALHF. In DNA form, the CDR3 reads TGTGCCATCAGTGACCCGCTACAGGGGAGGGCCCTCCACTTT.

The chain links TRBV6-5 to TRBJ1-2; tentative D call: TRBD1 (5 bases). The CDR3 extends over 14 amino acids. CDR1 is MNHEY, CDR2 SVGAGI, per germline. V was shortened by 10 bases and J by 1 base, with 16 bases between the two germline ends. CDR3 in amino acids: CATTKGTGNYGYTF. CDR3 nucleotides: TGTGCCACCACAAAGGGGACCGGTAACTATGGCTACACCTTC.

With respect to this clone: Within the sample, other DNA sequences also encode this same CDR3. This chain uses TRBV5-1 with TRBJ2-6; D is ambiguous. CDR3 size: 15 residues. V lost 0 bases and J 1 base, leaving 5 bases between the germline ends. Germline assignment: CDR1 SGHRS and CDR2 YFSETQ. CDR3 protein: CASSLGVSGANVLTF. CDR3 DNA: TGCGCCAGCAGCTTGGGAGTTTCTGGGGCCAACGTCCTGACTTTC.

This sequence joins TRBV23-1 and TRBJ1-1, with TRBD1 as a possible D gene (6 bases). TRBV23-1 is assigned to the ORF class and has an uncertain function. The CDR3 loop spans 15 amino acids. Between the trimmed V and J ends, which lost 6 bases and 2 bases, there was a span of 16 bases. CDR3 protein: CASRPRGRLNTEAFF. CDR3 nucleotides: TGCGCCAGCAGGCCCCGGGGGCGGTTAAACACTGAAGCTTTCTTT.

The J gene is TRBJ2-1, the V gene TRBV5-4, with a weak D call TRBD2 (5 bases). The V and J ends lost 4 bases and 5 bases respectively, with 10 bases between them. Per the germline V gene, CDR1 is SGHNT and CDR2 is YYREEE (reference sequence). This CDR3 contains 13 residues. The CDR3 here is CASSAPRDNEQFF. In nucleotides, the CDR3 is TGTGCCAGCAGCGCCCCGCGGGACAATGAGCAGTTCTTC. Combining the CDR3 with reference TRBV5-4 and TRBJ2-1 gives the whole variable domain ETGVTQSPTHLIKTRGQQVTLRCSSQSGHNTVSWYQQALGQGPQFIFQYYREEENGRGNFPPRFSGLQFPNYSSELNVNALELDDSALYLCASSAPRDNEQFFGPGTRLTVL.

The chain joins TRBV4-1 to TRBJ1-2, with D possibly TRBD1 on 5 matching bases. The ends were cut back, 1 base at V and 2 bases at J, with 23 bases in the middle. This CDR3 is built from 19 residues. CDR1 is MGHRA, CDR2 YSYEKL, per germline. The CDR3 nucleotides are TGCGCCAGCAGCCAAGCTACCCCCCTGAGGGTCGGGGGAAACTATGGCTACACCTTC. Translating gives CASSQATPLRVGGNYGYTF.

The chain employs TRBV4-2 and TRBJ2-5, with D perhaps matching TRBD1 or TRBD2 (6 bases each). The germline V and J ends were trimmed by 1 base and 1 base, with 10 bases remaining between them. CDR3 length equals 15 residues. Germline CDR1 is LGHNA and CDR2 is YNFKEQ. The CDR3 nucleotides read TGTGCCAGCAGCCAAGGATCGGGGGCCCAAGAGACCCAGTACTTC. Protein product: CASSQGSGAQETQYF.

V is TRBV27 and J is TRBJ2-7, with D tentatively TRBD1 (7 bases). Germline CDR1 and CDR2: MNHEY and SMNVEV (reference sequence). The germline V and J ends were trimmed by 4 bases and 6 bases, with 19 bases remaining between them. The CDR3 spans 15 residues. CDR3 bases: TGTGCCAGCAGTTCGGGGCCCAGGGGGGCGTCCGAGCAGTACTTC. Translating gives CASSSGPRGASEQYF.

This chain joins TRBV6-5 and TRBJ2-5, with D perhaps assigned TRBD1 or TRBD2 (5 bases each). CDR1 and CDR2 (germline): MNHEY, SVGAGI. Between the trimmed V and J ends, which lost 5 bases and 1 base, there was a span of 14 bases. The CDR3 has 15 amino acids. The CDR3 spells CASSRDGGLQETQYF. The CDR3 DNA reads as TGTGCCAGCAGTAGGGACGGAGGCCTCCAAGAGACCCAGTACTTC.

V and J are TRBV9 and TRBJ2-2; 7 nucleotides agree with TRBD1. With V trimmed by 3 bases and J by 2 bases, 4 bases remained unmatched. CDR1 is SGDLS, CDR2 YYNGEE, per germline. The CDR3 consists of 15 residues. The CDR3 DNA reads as TGTGCCAGCAGCGCGGGACAGTACAACACCGGGGAGCTGTTTTTT. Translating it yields CASSAGQYNTGELFF.